The 5 T cell receptor beta chains below come from one sample, sequenced in a study of CD8 T cells in ankylosing spondylitis. TCRdb re-called the 5' RACE reads with MiXCR, one entry per CDR3 protein. This table has 150,000 to 250,000 distinct CDR3 sequences, 9.5% to 15% appearing once. Sequencing was done on a sample of blood, either unsorted or a sorted T cell fraction (not recorded which). These receptors all stem from a male donor with ankylosing spondylitis or in good health (not recorded which).

The sample holds many counts of this clonotype. This rearrangement joins TRBV30 to TRBJ2-5; the match to TRBD1 covers 10 bases. V was clipped by 1 base and J by 3 bases; unmatched bases: 2. Germline V lookup: CDR1 GTSNPN, CDR2 SVGIG (reference sequence). The CDR3 has 14 amino acids. CDR3 nucleotide sequence: TGTGCCTGGAGTGGGACAGGGGGGGAAGAGACCCAGTACTTC. Amino acid sequence: CAWSGTGGEETQYF.

This clonotype was counted only a few times. The chain recombines TRBV25-1 with TRBJ2-2; a possible D gene is TRBD1 (6 bases). CDR3 size: 19 residues. Germline V gene data show CDR1 as MGHDK and CDR2 as SYGVNS. V was cut by 0 bases and J by 7 bases, with 24 bases left in between. The CDR3 is CASSEYKVGDQGWHGELFF. The DNA for the CDR3 is TGTGCCAGCAGTGAATATAAAGTGGGGGACCAGGGGTGGCACGGGGAGCTGTTTTTT.

The V call is TRBV7-6, the J call TRBJ2-7, with D unclear. The CDR3 has 12 residues. V was clipped by 8 bases and J by 6 bases, with 14 bases between them. Germline V gene sequence: CDR1 SGHVS, CDR2 FNYEAQ. The CDR3 is CASAHPGGEQYF. The DNA for the CDR3 is TGTGCCAGCGCCCACCCCGGTGGCGAGCAGTACTTC.

This clonotype was seen repeatedly, ten times or more. The chain recombines TRBV5-1 with TRBJ2-1; 8 bases agree with TRBD2. The CDR3 has 19 amino acids. After removal of 3 bases from V and 0 bases from J, the junction contained 14 bases not matched to a gene. CDR1 is SGHRS and CDR2 is YFSETQ in the germline V gene. CDR3 DNA: TGCGCCAGCAGCTCCCCTGAGGTAGCGGGAAGGGGCTCCTACAATGAGCAGTTCTTC. Translation: CASSSPEVAGRGSYNEQFF.

This clonotype has a handful of counts. This rearrangement joins TRBV7-9 to TRBJ2-5; D is uncertain. V was shortened by 3 bases and J by 5 bases, with 13 bases between the two germline ends. The germline V gene has CDR1 SEHNR and CDR2 FQNEAQ (reference sequence). The CDR3 runs 14 residues. The CDR3 nucleotides are TGTGCCAGCAGCTTTGGGCTATTGTACGAGACCCAGTACTTC. It yields the protein CASSFGLLYETQYF.